One sample yielded the 22 T cell receptor beta chains listed below, sequenced in a study of shared clonotypes between healthy human individuals. The repertoire was sequenced with immunoSEQ multiplex PCR; TCRdb's copy has only in-frame clones and lacks some. The sample includes around 2.1 million clones, around 95% seen only once; the top ten take over 0.1%. The sample comprised naive CD4+ T cells sorted from blood. Specified subset: CD45RA+ positively selected. The receptors here all came from a man between 18 and 35 years old in good health.

This chain links TRBV7-9 with TRBJ2-7, with unresolved D. Per germline, CDR1 SEHNR and CDR2 FQNEAQ (reference sequence). Trimming removed 5 bases at V and 2 bases at J, with 16 bases between. The CDR3 totals 15 residues. In DNA, the CDR3 is TGTGCCAGCAGCCCATTGGACGGAGCCCCCTACGAGCAGTACTTC. As protein: CASSPLDGAPYEQYF.

The chain uses TRBV6-5 and TRBJ2-7, with 12 positions matching TRBD2. Germline CDR1 is MNHEY and CDR2 is SVGAGI. The CDR3 covers 15 residues. V shed 4 bases and J 2 bases; nucleotides not matched to a gene: 3. The CDR3 DNA is TGTGCCAGCAGTTCCCGACTAGCGGGGGCCTACGAGCAGTACTTC. Protein: CASSSRLAGAYEQYF.

This chain uses TRBV7-9 with TRBJ1-1; TRBD1 is a possible D gene (6 bases). Germline-derived CDR1 and CDR2 are SEHNR and FQNEAQ (reference sequence). There are 14 residues in the CDR3. Trimming stripped 5 bases from V and 4 bases from J, with 14 bases between. CDR3 sequence reads: CASSPGRTVTEAFF. CDR3 in DNA: TGTGCCAGCAGCCCGGGTCGGACAGTCACTGAAGCTTTCTTT.

J is TRBJ1-5 and V is TRBV6-5; TRBD1 is a possible D gene (6 bases). This CDR3 contains 14 residues. Germline V gene sequence: CDR1 MNHEY, CDR2 SVGAGI. V lost 4 bases, J lost 4 bases, and 11 bases lay in between. The CDR3 loop reads CASSSTGLNQPQHF. CDR3 DNA: TGTGCCAGCAGTTCAACAGGGTTAAATCAGCCCCAGCATTTT.

To note about this clone: Within the sample, other DNA sequences also encode this same CDR3. The genes are TRBV6-5 and TRBJ1-1; no firm D call. V was pared by 0 bases and J by 0 bases, with 8 bases between. Germline-derived CDR1 and CDR2 are MNHEY and SVGAGI. This CDR3 has 15 residues. CDR3 sequence (DNA): TGTGCCAGCAGTTACTCGACAAGAATGAACACTGAAGCTTTCTTT. It yields the protein CASSYSTRMNTEAFF.

V gene TRBV29-1 combines with J gene TRBJ1-4, with D unresolved. Germline-derived CDR1 and CDR2 are SQVTM and ANQGSEA. V was cut by 4 bases and J by 5 bases, with 14 bases left in between. The CDR3 runs to 14 residues. For the CDR3, the DNA is TGCAGCGTTGGTAATGGGCTCCTAAATGAAAAACTGTTTTTT. Its protein is CSVGNGLLNEKLFF.

This chain links TRBV6-5 with TRBJ1-2, with 8 nucleotides matching TRBD1. Germline CDR1 and CDR2: MNHEY and SVGAGI. V was clipped by 6 bases and J by 8 bases; unmatched bases: 11. This CDR3 region has 14 residues. The CDR3, as DNA: TGTGCCAGCAGCACCGACAGGGGTGTTCACGGCTACACCTTC. Translating gives CASSTDRGVHGYTF.

V usage is TRBV7-8 and J usage is TRBJ2-1; D tentatively reads TRBD1 or TRBD2 (5 bases each). The germline V and J ends were trimmed by 5 bases and 0 bases, with 14 bases remaining between them. CDR3 length equals 16 residues. From germline, CDR1 is SGHVS and CDR2 FQNEAQ. In DNA, the CDR3 is TGTGCCAGCAGCGCAAGGGGACGGATCTCCTACAATGAGCAGTTCTTC. This gives the protein CASSARGRISYNEQFF.

J is TRBJ2-7 and V is TRBV27; D is undetermined. This CDR3 has 16 amino acids. The germline V and J ends were trimmed by 0 bases and 7 bases, with 19 bases remaining between them. In germline, CDR1 is MNHEY, CDR2 SMNVEV (reference sequence). CDR3 sequence: CASSLSGTLLTGEQYF. In nucleotides, the CDR3 is TGTGCCAGCAGTTTATCAGGAACCCTCCTAACGGGTGAGCAGTACTTC.

The CDR3 sequence: CASSGLPNQPQHF. CDR3 sequence (DNA): TGTGCCAGCAGTGGCCTCCCCAATCAGCCCCAGCATTTT. The chain combines TRBV2 with TRBJ1-5; no definite D call. The germline CDR1 and CDR2 sequences are SNHLY and FYNNEI. This CDR3 is built from 13 residues. Deletions cut 4 bases from V and 3 bases from J, with 7 bases between.

In its sample, this clone was seen a few times. The sample carries other DNA sequences with the same CDR3. The rearrangement uses TRBV6-5 and TRBJ2-3; D is unclear. The germline V and J ends were trimmed by 0 bases and 2 bases, with 6 bases remaining between them. The CDR3 spans 14 residues. Germline values: CDR1 MNHEY, CDR2 SVGAGI. The CDR3, as DNA: TGTGCCAGCAGTTACTCGACCAACACAGATACGCAGTATTTT. This translates into CASSYSTNTDTQYF.

This clone came up a few times. This chain uses TRBV6-5 with TRBJ2-2, with D hard to call. The CDR3 has 12 residues. Germline V gene lookup returns CDR1 MNHEY and CDR2 SVGAGI. Trimming stripped 4 bases from V and 3 bases from J, with 3 bases between. CDR3 in amino acids: CASSSYTGELFF. The CDR3 DNA follows: TGTGCCAGCAGTTCCTACACCGGGGAGCTGTTTTTT.

This clone was detected only once. The chain is built from TRBV30 and TRBJ2-5; 8 nucleotides agree with TRBD1. The junction had 10 bases not matched to a gene; V was cut back by 2 bases and J by 5 bases. The germline V gene has CDR1 GTSNPN and CDR2 SVGIG (reference sequence). The CDR3 covers 15 residues. The CDR3 sequence is CAWSFETGDRETQYF. The CDR3 DNA is TGTGCCTGGAGTTTCGAGACAGGGGATAGGGAGACCCAGTACTTC.

The chain carries TRBV2 and TRBJ2-7; D is perhaps TRBD1 (6 bases). The CDR3 length is 14 residues. Trimming shortened V by 6 bases and J by 0 bases, and 12 bases separated the two germline ends. Germline V gene sequence: CDR1 SNHLY, CDR2 FYNNEI. The CDR3 here is CASSPDRYSYEQYF. DNA of the CDR3: TGTGCCAGCAGCCCAGACAGGTACTCCTACGAGCAGTACTTC.

This clone was recorded once. This chain uses TRBV18 with TRBJ2-1, with 9 bases lining up with TRBD2. CDR1 is KGHSH, CDR2 LQKENI, per germline. The CDR3 loop spans 15 amino acids. The V segment lost 0 bases and the J segment 5 bases; nucleotides outside the gene matches: 2. The CDR3 DNA reads TGTGCCAGCTCACCACCCCTAGCGGGGAACAATGAGCAGTTCTTC. Translation gives CASSPPLAGNNEQFF. Using reference TRBV18 and TRBJ2-1 for the parts outside the CDR3, the full variable domain is NAGVMQNPRHLVRRRGQEARLRCSPMKGHSHVYWYRQLPEEGLKFMVYLQKENIIDESGMPKERFSAEFPKEGPSILRIQQVVRGDSAAYFCASSPPLAGNNEQFFGPGTRLTVL.

Worth noting for this clone: This same CDR3 is encoded by further DNA sequences in the sample. The chain combines TRBV9 with TRBJ1-6; 9 bases align to TRBD1. The germline CDR1 and CDR2 sequences are SGDLS and YYNGEE. This CDR3 has 16 amino acids. The V and J ends lost 3 bases and 0 bases, in that order; junction bases with no gene match: 1. The CDR3 nucleotides are TGTGCCAGCAGCGGACAGGGGGGCTCCTATAATTCACCCCTCCACTTT. Protein: CASSGQGGSYNSPLHF.

The rearrangement links TRBV5-6 to TRBJ1-5; TRBD1 might be the D (5 bases). The CDR3 extends over 15 amino acids. Germline CDR1 reads SGHDT; CDR2 reads YYEEEE. Trimming removed 4 bases from V and 5 bases from J, with 16 bases in between. CDR3 sequence (DNA): TGTGCCAGCAGCCCGGGAGGGGCCTGGGATCAGCCCCAGCATTTT. Its translation: CASSPGGAWDQPQHF.

V and J are TRBV10-3 and TRBJ2-6; perhaps TRBD2 as D (5 bases). Per germline, CDR1 ENHRY and CDR2 SYGVKD. V was pared by 5 bases and J by 0 bases, with 8 bases between. CDR3 length: 15 residues. In DNA, the CDR3 is TGTGCCATCAGTACCGGGGTCTCTGGGGCCAACGTCCTGACTTTC. This sequence encodes CAISTGVSGANVLTF.

This chain links TRBV11-3 with TRBJ1-4, with D maybe TRBD1 (6 bases). Germline V lookup: CDR1 SGHNT, CDR2 YENEEA. Trimming shortened V by 5 bases and J by 6 bases, and 16 bases separated the two germline ends. The CDR3 spans 15 residues. The chain's CDR3 is CASSNFRGRDEKLFF. The CDR3, as DNA: TGTGCCAGCAGCAACTTCAGGGGTCGGGATGAAAAACTGTTTTTT.

The chain carries TRBV9 and TRBJ2-5; the match to TRBD2 covers 13 bases. The V gene's germline CDR1 is SGDLS and CDR2 YYNGEE. This CDR3 has 16 residues. J gave up 1 base and V 3 bases, and 3 bases lay outside the gene matches. The CDR3 nucleotides read TGTGCCAGCAGCGCCGGGACTAGCGGGATCCAAGAGACCCAGTACTTC. It specifies CASSAGTSGIQETQYF.

This clone has only a few counts. Additional DNA sequences in this sample encode the identical CDR3. The chain uses TRBV5-4 and TRBJ2-5, with D tentatively TRBD1 (5 bases). This CDR3 spans 13 amino acids. Germline values: CDR1 SGHNT, CDR2 YYREEE (reference sequence). V dropped 0 bases and J dropped 2 bases, with 5 bases sitting between them. CDR3 sequence: CASSLGQQETQYF. The CDR3 DNA sequence: TGTGCCAGCAGCTTGGGACAGCAAGAGACCCAGTACTTC.

V and J are TRBV19 and TRBJ1-5; unclear D gene. CDR3 length: 15 residues. Germline V gene sequence: CDR1 LNHDA, CDR2 SQIVND (reference sequence). V lost 10 bases to trimming and J lost 0 bases, with 16 bases between them. Here the CDR3 DNA reads TGTGCCACCTCAGACACAAGATATAGCAATCAGCCCCAGCATTTT. This encodes CATSDTRYSNQPQHF.